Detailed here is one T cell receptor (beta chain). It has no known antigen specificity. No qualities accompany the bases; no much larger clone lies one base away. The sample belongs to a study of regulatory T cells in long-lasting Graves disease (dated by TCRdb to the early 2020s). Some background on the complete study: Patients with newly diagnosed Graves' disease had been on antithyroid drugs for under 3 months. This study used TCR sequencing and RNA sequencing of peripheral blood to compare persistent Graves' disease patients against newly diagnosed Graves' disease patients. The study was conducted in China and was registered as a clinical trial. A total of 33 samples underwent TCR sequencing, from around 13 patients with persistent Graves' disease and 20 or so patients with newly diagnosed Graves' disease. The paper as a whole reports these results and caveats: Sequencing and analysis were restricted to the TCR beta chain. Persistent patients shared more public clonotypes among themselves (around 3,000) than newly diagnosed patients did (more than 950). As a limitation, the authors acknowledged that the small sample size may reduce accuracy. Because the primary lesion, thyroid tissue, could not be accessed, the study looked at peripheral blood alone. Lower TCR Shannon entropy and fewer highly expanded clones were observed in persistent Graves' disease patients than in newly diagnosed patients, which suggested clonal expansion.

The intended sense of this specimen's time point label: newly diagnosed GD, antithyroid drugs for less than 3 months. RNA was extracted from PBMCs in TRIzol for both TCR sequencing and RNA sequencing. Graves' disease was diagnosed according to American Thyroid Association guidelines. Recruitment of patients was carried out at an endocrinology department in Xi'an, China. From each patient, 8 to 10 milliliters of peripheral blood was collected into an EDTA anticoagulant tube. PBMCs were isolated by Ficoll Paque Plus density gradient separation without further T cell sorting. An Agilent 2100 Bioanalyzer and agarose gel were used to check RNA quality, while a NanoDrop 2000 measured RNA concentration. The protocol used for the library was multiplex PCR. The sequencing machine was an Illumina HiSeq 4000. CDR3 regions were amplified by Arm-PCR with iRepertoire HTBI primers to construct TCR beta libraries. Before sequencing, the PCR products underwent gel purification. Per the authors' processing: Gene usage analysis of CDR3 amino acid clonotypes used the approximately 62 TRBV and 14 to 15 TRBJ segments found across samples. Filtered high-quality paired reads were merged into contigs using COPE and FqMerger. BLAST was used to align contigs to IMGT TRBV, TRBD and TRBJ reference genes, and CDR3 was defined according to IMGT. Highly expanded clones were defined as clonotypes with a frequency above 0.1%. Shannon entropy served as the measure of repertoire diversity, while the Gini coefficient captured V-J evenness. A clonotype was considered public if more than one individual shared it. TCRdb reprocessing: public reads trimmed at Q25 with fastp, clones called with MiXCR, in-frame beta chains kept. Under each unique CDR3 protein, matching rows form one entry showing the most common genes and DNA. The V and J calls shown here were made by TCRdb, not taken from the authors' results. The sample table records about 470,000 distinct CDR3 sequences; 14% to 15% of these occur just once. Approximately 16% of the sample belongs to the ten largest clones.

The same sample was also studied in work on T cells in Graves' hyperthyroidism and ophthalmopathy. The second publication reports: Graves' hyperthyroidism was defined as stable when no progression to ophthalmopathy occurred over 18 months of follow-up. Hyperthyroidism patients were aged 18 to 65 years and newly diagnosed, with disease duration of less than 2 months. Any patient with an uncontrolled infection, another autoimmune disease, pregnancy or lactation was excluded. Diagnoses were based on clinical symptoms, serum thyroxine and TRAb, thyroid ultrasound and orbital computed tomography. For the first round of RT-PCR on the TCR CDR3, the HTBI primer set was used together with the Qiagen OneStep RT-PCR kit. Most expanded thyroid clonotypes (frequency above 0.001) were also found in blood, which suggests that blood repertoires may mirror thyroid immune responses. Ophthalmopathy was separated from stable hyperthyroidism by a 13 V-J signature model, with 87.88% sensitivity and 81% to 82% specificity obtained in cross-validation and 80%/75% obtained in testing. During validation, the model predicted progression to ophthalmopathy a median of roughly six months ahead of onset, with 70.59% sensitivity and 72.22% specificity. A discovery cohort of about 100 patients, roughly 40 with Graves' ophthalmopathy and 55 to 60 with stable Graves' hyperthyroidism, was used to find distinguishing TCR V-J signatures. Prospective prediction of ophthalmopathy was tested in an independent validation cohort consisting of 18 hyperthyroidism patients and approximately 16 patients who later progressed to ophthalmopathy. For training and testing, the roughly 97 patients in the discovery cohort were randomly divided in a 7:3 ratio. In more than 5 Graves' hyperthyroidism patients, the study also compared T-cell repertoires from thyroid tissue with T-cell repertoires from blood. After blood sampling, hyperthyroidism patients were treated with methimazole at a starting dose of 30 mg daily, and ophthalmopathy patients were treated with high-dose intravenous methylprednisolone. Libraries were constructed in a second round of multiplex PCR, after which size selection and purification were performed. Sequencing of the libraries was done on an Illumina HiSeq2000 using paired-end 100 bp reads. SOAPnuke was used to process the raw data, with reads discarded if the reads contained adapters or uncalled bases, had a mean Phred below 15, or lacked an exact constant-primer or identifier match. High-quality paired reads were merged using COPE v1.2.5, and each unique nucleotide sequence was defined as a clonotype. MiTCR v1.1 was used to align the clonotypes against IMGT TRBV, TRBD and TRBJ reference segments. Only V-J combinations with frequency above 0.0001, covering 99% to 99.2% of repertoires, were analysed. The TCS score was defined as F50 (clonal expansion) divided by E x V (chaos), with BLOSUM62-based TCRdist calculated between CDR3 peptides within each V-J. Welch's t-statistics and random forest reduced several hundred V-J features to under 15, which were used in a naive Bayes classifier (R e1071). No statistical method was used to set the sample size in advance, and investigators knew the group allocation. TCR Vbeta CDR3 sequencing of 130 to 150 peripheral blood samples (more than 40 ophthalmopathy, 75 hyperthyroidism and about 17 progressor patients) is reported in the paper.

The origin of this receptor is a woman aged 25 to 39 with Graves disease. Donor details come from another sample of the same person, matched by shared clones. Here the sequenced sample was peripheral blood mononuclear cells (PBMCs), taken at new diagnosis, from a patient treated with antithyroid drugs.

The CDR3 here reads CASSAGTGGRTDTQYF. The sequenced DNA: TGCGCCAGCAGCGCAGGGACAGGGGGACGCACAGATACGCAGTATTTT. The sequence joins TRBV5-1 to TRBJ2-3, with TRBD1 identical over 11 junction bases. V loses 4 bases at its end and J loses 1 base; junction bases beyond the gene matches: 5. CDR1 and CDR2 are read off the germline V gene as SGHRS and YFSETQ. Including the terminal cysteine and phenylalanine, the CDR3 comprises 16 residues. The read is trimmed to its CDR3 DNA, 48 bases read in frame from base 1.